These 20 T cell receptor beta chains share one sample of origin, sequenced in a study of immune evolution from preneoplasia to lung adenocarcinoma. Measured with immunoSEQ multiplex PCR; TCRdb has only the in-frame clones, and not every one. The sample yields about 2,900 clones, approximately 90% seen once. The material sequenced was FFPE invasive lung adenocarcinoma tissue. These receptors all stem from a person aged 70 to 85 with invasive lung adenocarcinoma.

V and J are TRBV5-4 and TRBJ2-7, with D tentatively TRBD1 (6 bases). V lost 3 bases, J lost 1 base, and 17 bases lay in between. CDR1 and CDR2 (germline): SGHNT, YYREEE (reference sequence). The CDR3 sequence is 16 residues long. DNA of the CDR3: TGTGCCAGCAGCTGGTCGACAGGAACTCGTTCCTACGAGCAGTACTTC. Its protein product is CASSWSTGTRSYEQYF.

A few counts support this clone. The sample holds other DNA sequences that translate to the same CDR3. This chain connects TRBV9 to TRBJ2-5; D is perhaps TRBD2 (7 bases). Germline V gene lookup returns CDR1 SGDLS and CDR2 YYNGEE. V lost 1 base and J lost 5, with 12 bases in between. The CDR3 sequence is 14 residues long. The CDR3 protein is CASSVWGGGETQYF. DNA of the CDR3: TGTGCCAGCAGCGTATGGGGGGGCGGGGAGACCCAGTACTTC. Complete variable domain (other parts from reference TRBV9 and TRBJ2-5): DSGVTQTPKHLITATGQRVTLRCSPRSGDLSVYWYQQSLDQGLQFLIQYYNGEERAKGNILERFSAQQFPDLHSELNLSSLELGDSALYFCASSVWGGGETQYFGPGTRLLVL.

On this clone itself: The sample carries other DNA sequences with the same CDR3. This chain uses TRBV15 with TRBJ2-7, with TRBD1 matching 7 bases. Germline V CDR1 and CDR2: LNHNV, YYDKDF (reference sequence). V trimming: 0 bases; J trimming: 1 base; junction bases outside the gene matches: 3. The CDR3 totals 15 residues. CDR3 sequence reads: CATSRDRGQSYEQYF. The CDR3 DNA reads TGTGCCACCAGCAGAGATAGGGGACAGTCCTACGAGCAGTACTTC. Combining the CDR3 with reference TRBV15 and TRBJ2-7 gives the whole variable domain DAMVIQNPRYQVTQFGKPVTLSCSQTLNHNVMYWYQQKSSQAPKLLFHYYDKDFNNEADTPDNFQSRRPNTSFCFLDIRSPGLGDTAMYLCATSRDRGQSYEQYFGPGTRLTVT.

To note about this clone: One junction end disagrees with the germline gene, perhaps due to a read error. The V gene is TRBV28, the J gene TRBJ1-4; 7 bases align to TRBD1. CDR1 MDHEN and CDR2 SYDVKM come from the germline V gene. This CDR3 has 15 residues. CDR3 coding DNA: TGTGCCAGCAGCTTATCCGGAACAGGGGACGAAAAACTGTTTTTT. It is translated as CASSLSGTGDEKLFF.

The chain joins TRBV7-2 to TRBJ1-1, with D perhaps matching TRBD1 (6 bases). The CDR3 is 14 amino acids. V lost 3 bases, J lost 3 bases, and 11 bases lay in between. Germline V gives CDR1 SGHTA, CDR2 FQGNSA. The CDR3 DNA reads TGTGCCAGCAGCTTGGGGAGGGGGTACACTGAAGCTTTCTTT. Its protein product is CASSLGRGYTEAFF.

Regarding this clone: This CDR3 is also generated by other DNA sequences in the sample. This CDR3 is CASSQGQGFGGYTF. The CDR3, as DNA: TGTGCCAGCAGCCAAGGACAGGGGTTCGGTGGCTACACCTTC. The V and J genes are TRBV14 and TRBJ1-2; 8 positions match TRBD1. Germline CDR1 is SGHDN and CDR2 is FVKESK. V was clipped by 1 base and J by 7 bases; unmatched bases: 5. CDR3 length: 14 amino acids.

On this clone: The conserved phenylalanine or tryptophan normally closing the CDR3 is absent here, so this likely arose from a read error. It is unclear where the CDR3 begins or ends on the DNA, so no DNA is shown, and the CDR3 is as TCRdb lists it. V and J are TRBV21-1 and TRBJ1-3. TRBV21-1 has pseudogene status. The CDR3 region is 11 residues in length, termini included. This chain's CDR3 is CASKAPLTADQ.

V and J are TRBV6-6 and TRBJ1-1; D is uncertain. Germline V gene lookup returns CDR1 MNHNY and CDR2 SVGAGI (reference sequence). This CDR3 comprises 13 residues. V gave up 5 bases and J gave up 5 bases, with 12 bases separating them. The CDR3 DNA reads as TGTGCCAGCAGTCTCCCCCGTTCAACTGAAGCTTTCTTT. It translates to CASSLPRSTEAFF.

The chain combines TRBV7-2 with TRBJ1-2; TRBD1 aligns across 8 bases. This CDR3 is 15 amino acids long. The trim removed 1 base at V and 6 bases at J, leaving 7 bases unmatched. Germline CDR1 SGHTA, CDR2 FQGNSA. The CDR3 reads CASSLDNRGSHGYTF. In DNA, the CDR3 is TGTGCCAGCAGCTTAGACAACAGGGGGTCGCATGGCTACACCTTC.

This chain links TRBV5-1 with TRBJ1-1, with D possibly TRBD1 on 6 matching bases. V lost 0 bases to trimming and J lost 4 bases, with 13 bases between them. Germline V gene data show CDR1 as SGHRS and CDR2 as YFSETQ. The CDR3 consists of 15 residues. CDR3 region: CASSLAGGSSTEAFF. CDR3 in DNA: TGCGCCAGCAGCTTGGCGGGGGGCTCCTCCACTGAAGCTTTCTTT.

This clone appeared once. DNA of the CDR3: TGTGCCAGCAACCCACAGGGGCCCACTGAAGCTTTCTTT. This translates into CASNPQGPTEAFF. V gene TRBV7-9 combines with J gene TRBJ1-1; TRBD1 aligns across 7 bases. The trim removed 7 bases at V and 4 bases at J, leaving 6 bases unmatched. The CDR3 extends over 13 amino acids. CDR1 and CDR2 (germline): SEHNR, FQNEAQ (reference sequence).

The V call is TRBV30, the J call TRBJ1-2; 11 bases agree with TRBD1. The CDR3 runs to 15 residues. V was pared by 0 bases and J by 3 bases, with 3 bases of the junction left unmatched. Germline CDR1 is GTSNPN and CDR2 is SVGIG (reference sequence). CDR3 nucleotide sequence: TGTGCCTGGAGTGTAGGGACAGGGGGTCACTATGGCTACACCTTC. It is translated as CAWSVGTGGHYGYTF.

The V call is TRBV14, the J call TRBJ1-2; 11 nucleotides align to TRBD1. This CDR3 region has 16 residues. V was pared by 4 bases and J by 8 bases, with 12 bases of the junction left unmatched. Germline CDR1 reads SGHDN; CDR2 reads FVKESK. The CDR3 coding sequence is TGTGCCAGCAGCCCAGAGGACAGGGGGCGGATAAAGGGCTACACCTTC. It codes for CASSPEDRGRIKGYTF.

The V gene is TRBV7-2, the J gene TRBJ1-1; tentative D call: TRBD1 (5 bases). The CDR3 consists of 13 residues. From germline, CDR1 is SGHTA and CDR2 FQGNSA. The V gene lost 4 bases and the J gene lost 10 bases, with 16 bases spanning the gap. The CDR3 loop reads CASSYLGGSGAFF. The CDR3 DNA reads as TGTGCCAGCAGCTACCTTGGGGGGTCAGGAGCTTTCTTT.

The chain joins TRBV7-6 to TRBJ2-1; 8 nucleotides agree with TRBD1. CDR1 is SGHVS, CDR2 FNYEAQ, per germline. CDR3 size: 12 residues. V trimming: 3 bases; J trimming: 10 bases; junction bases outside the gene matches: 2. The CDR3 bases are TGTGCCAGCAGCTTCACAGGGGGAGAGCAGTTCTTC. Its translation: CASSFTGGEQFF. The variable domain in full, completed from reference TRBV7-6 and TRBJ2-1, reads GAGVSQSPRYKVTKRGQDVALRCDPISGHVSLYWYRQALGQGPEFLTYFNYEAQQDKSGLPNDRFSAERPEGSISTLTIQRTEQRDSAMYRCASSFTGGEQFFGPGTRLTVL.

This chain links TRBV29-1 with TRBJ2-4, with D hard to call. CDR3 length: 14 amino acids. In germline, CDR1 is SQVTM, CDR2 ANQGSEA. Trimming took 6 bases from V and 0 from J, leaving 12 bases between them. The CDR3 loop is CSVRLSLAKNIQYF. The CDR3 region has the DNA TGCAGCGTAAGACTGAGCCTAGCCAAAAACATTCAGTACTTC.

This clone was seen a single time. The gene calls are TRBV6-6 and TRBJ1-2; D not resolved. The CDR3 contains 14 residues. The germline V and J ends were trimmed by 6 bases and 0 bases, with 11 bases remaining between them. The germline gives CDR1 MNHNY, CDR2 SVGAGI (reference sequence). CDR3: CASRKELANYGYTF. The DNA for the CDR3 is TGTGCCAGCAGAAAAGAGTTAGCTAACTATGGCTACACCTTC.

The V and J genes are TRBV25-1 and TRBJ2-5, with TRBD1 as a possible D gene (5 bases). This CDR3 has 13 residues. The V end lost 4 bases, the J end lost 6 bases, and 12 bases lay between the germline ends. CDR1 is MGHDK and CDR2 is SYGVNS in the germline V gene. CDR3 amino acids: CASSGGPGKTQYF. The CDR3 nucleotides read TGTGCCAGCAGTGGGGGCCCCGGAAAGACCCAGTACTTC.

The CDR3 loop is CASSSRTLRVTDTQYF. The CDR3, as DNA: TGTGCCAGCAGCTCCCGCACGTTAAGGGTCACAGATACGCAGTATTTT. The chain is built from TRBV7-9 and TRBJ2-3; no firm D call. The ends were cut back, 4 bases at V and 2 bases at J, with 16 bases in the middle. Germline V gives CDR1 SEHNR, CDR2 FQNEAQ (reference sequence). The CDR3 is 16 amino acids.

The chain carries TRBV29-1 and TRBJ2-1; no clear D. The V end lost 1 base, the J end lost 2 bases, and 6 bases lay between the germline ends. Looked up from germline, CDR1 is SQVTM and CDR2 is ANQGSEA. This CDR3 is 13 amino acids long. CDR3 region: CSVEGNTYNEQFF. CDR3 coding DNA: TGCAGCGTTGAAGGGAACACCTACAATGAGCAGTTCTTC.